The following is a TCR beta chain sequence with its context. Its antigen is as yet unknown. The J segment lost 7 bases and the V segment lost 0 bases, leaving 7 bases of the junction unmatched. This CDR3 has 17 residues. Germline-derived CDR1 and CDR2 are SGHAT and FQNNGV. TCRdb itself ran the reads through MiXCR, one entry per CDR3 protein. The sample lists about 920,000 distinct CDR3 sequences; 30% to 40% were seen once. This specimen belongs to a study of T cell repertoires in cytomegalovirus infection. Study context: Recently identified HLA-C-restricted and well-studied HLA-B-restricted CMV epitopes were used. CMV infection plus the matching HLA type was flagged by public TCR beta signatures. General study findings and limits: Carriers of CMV plus the relevant HLA were identified by cumulative public TCR beta family frequency. The ex vivo response was dominated by HLA-C-restricted CMV-specific TCR beta clonotypes.

The sample in question was cultured CD8+ T cells from PBMCs, obtained from culture after CMV antigen stimulation. V gene TRBV11-2 combines with J gene TRBJ2-1; TRBD1 matches at 12 bases. This TCR was recovered from a human donor in good health (CMV status not recorded). Some clones in this sample may be carry-over from other donors' samples. The DNA of the CDR3 is TGTGCCAGCAGCTTAGACTGGGGACAGGGGGCTTGGAATGAGCAGTTCTTC. Protein: CASSLDWGQGAWNEQFF.